The present T cell receptor beta chain was sequenced within a study of patients and donors after allogeneic stem cell transplantation. There are 17 residues in the CDR3. Trimming removed 5 bases at V and 6 bases at J, with 27 bases between. CDR1 is SGHRS, CDR2 YFSETQ, per germline. One entry per CDR3 protein, called by TCRdb with MiXCR from the RT-PCR reads. Of roughly 880,000 distinct CDR3 sequences in the sample, 15% to 20% were seen once. V gene TRBV5-1 combines with J gene TRBJ2-7, with D maybe TRBD1 (6 bases). Material: blood, either unsorted or a sorted T cell fraction (not recorded which). This TCR was recovered from a human donor who was either an allogeneic HSCT recipient or a stem cell or donor lymphocyte infusion donor (not recorded which). It is not recorded whose cells these are; they may come from a transplant donor. The CDR3 coding sequence is TGCGCCAGCAGTCTCTCAAACGGGACACCCAAGGGAAGCGAGCAGTACTTC. Its protein product is CASSLSNGTPKGSEQYF.